This TCR beta chain was captured by sequencing in a study of T-cell reconstitution after alpha-beta-depleted transplantation in children. The CDR3 is made up of 16 amino acids. J gave up 5 bases and V 7 bases, and 18 bases lay outside the gene matches. Germline values: CDR1 SGHRS, CDR2 YFSETQ. Unique molecular identifiers were used in preparing the TCRbeta library. TCRdb re-called the PCR reads through MiXCR, storing one row per CDR3 protein. Altogether roughly 74,000 distinct CDR3 sequences are present, over 15% being singletons, with the ten largest covering approximately 51%. Study observations and caveats: Expanded clones from the graft, numbering several hundred, reportedly supplied alpha-beta T cells about two months after transplant. Fresh T-cell production supplied most of the T-cell counts and diversity seen one year after transplant. Several patients had high TCRbeta diversity at day 60; it came from surviving recipient T cells and thymic progenitors.

This clonotype occurred a few times. Its antigen is not known. The J gene is TRBJ2-7, the V gene TRBV5-1, with 7 bases that match TRBD1. This sample comprised PBMCs, mostly from graft donor cells, obtained 360 days after TCRalphabeta/CD19-depleted stem cell transplant. The source is a male patient aged 2-9 years who had a stem cell transplant for acute lymphoblastic leukemia, so the T cells may come from the graft donor. This CDR3 is CASRSRDRTLPDEQYF. The CDR3 DNA sequence: TGCGCCAGCCGGTCCCGGGACAGAACCCTTCCTGACGAGCAGTACTTC.